This T cell receptor beta chain was captured by sequencing in a study of cytomegalovirus exposure and HLA in healthy donors. Across the whole study: An earlier analysis identified 120 million or so unique TCR beta sequences in 170 million or so T cells. Regarding the study as a whole: Within an earlier analysis, most TCR beta V segments proved productive either about 90% or about 30% of the time. Rates of TCR association differed by HLA locus in a later analysis, with DRB1 highest and HLA-C lowest.

The PCR contained 60 Vbeta and 13 Jbeta primers. Measured with immunoSEQ multiplex PCR; TCRdb has only the in-frame clones, and not every one. Of 180,000 or so clones listed, 75% are singletons. CDR1 and CDR2 from the germline V gene are SGHTA and FQGNSA. The CDR3 is 14 residues long. V shed 6 bases and J 6 bases; nucleotides not matched to a gene: 9. This clone was seen a single time. Antigen specificity is unknown. J is TRBJ2-7 and V is TRBV7-2, with 9 bases that match TRBD2. Input material: PBMCs. The TCR comes from a woman aged 40 to 50 in good health and CMV-seropositive. CDR3 amino acids: CASRAPLAGLEQYF. CDR3 nucleotides: TGTGCCAGCAGAGCTCCGCTAGCGGGACTCGAGCAGTACTTC.